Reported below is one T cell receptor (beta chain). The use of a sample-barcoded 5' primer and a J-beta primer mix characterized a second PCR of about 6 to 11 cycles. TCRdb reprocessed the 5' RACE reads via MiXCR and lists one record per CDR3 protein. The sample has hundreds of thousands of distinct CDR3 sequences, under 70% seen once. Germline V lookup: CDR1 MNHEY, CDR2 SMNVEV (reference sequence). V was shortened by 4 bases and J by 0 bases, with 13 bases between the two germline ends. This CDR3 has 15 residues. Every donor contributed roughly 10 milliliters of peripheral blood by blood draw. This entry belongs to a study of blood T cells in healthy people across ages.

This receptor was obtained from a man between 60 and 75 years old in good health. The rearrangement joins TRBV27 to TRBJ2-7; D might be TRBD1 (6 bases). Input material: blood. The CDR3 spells CASSSRTVFSYEQYF. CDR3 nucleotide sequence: TGTGCCAGCAGTTCCCGGACAGTGTTCTCCTACGAGCAGTACTTC.